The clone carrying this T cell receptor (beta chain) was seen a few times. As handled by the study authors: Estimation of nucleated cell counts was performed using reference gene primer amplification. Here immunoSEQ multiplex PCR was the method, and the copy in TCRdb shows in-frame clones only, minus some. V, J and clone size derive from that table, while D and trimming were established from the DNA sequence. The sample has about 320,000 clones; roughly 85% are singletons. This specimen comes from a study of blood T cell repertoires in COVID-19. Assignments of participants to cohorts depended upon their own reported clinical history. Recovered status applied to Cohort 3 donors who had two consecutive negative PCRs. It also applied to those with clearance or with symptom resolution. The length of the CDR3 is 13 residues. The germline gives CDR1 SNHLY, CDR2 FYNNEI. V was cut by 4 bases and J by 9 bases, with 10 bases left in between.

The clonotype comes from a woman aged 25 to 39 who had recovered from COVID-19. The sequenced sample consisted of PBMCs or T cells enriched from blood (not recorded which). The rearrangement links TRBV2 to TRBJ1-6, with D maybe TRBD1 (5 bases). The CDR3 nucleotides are TGTGCCAGCAGTGTTGGAGGGGTTTCACCCCTCCACTTT. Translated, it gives CASSVGGVSPLHF. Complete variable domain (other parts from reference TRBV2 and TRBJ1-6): EPEVTQTPSHQVTQMGQEVILRCVPISNHLYFYWYRQILGQKVEFLVSFYNNEISEKSEIFDDQFSVERPDGSNFTLKIRSTKLEDSAMYFCASSVGGVSPLHFGNGTRLTVT.